This TCR beta chain stems from a study of shared clonotypes between healthy human individuals. Sequencing used immunoSEQ multiplex PCR; TCRdb keeps in-frame clones, though not all of them. The sample has over a million clones; approximately 80% are singletons. The germline V gene has CDR1 SNHLY and CDR2 FYNNEI. The V end lost 8 bases, the J end lost 4 bases, and 13 bases lay between the germline ends. The CDR3 spans 13 residues. Sequenced material: memory CD4+ T cells from PBMCs. Subset reported: CD45RA-negative fraction. The clonotype originates from a man between 18 and 35 years old in good health. Some clones in this sample may be carry-over from other donors' samples. The gene calls are TRBV2 and TRBJ2-3, with D possibly matching TRBD1 (6 bases). The CDR3 is CASRSHRADTQYF. In DNA, the CDR3 is TGTGCCAGCCGATCTCACAGGGCAGATACGCAGTATTTT.